The 29 T cell receptor beta chains in this list originate from one sample, sequenced in a study of blood T cell repertoires in COVID-19. Measured with immunoSEQ multiplex PCR; TCRdb has only the in-frame clones, and not every one. The table records some 210,000 clones, 80% to 95% of them present only once. Material for sequencing was peripheral blood. These receptors were collected from a man aged 60 to 75 with COVID-19, enrolled during active disease.

The rearrangement uses TRBV5-4 and TRBJ2-1; weak D call: TRBD2 (6 bases). Trimming took 3 bases from V and 6 from J, leaving 16 bases between them. This CDR3 comprises 15 residues. Germline loops: CDR1 SGHNT, CDR2 YYREEE (reference sequence). The CDR3 loop reads CASSSAMRGGNEQFF. CDR3 sequence (DNA): TGTGCCAGCAGCTCGGCGATGCGGGGAGGCAATGAGCAGTTCTTC. Full variable domain (missing parts from reference TRBV5-4 and TRBJ2-1): ETGVTQSPTHLIKTRGQQVTLRCSSQSGHNTVSWYQQALGQGPQFIFQYYREEENGRGNFPPRFSGLQFPNYSSELNVNALELDDSALYLCASSSAMRGGNEQFFGPGTRLTVL.

The chain employs TRBV6-5 and TRBJ1-5, with 7 positions matching TRBD1. The germline V gene has CDR1 MNHEY and CDR2 SVGAGI. The CDR3 spans 14 residues. V lost 7 bases, J lost 5 bases, and 8 bases stayed unmatched. The CDR3 DNA reads TGTGCCAGCACCAAAGGGGACAGAGATCAGCCCCAGCATTTT. Protein: CASTKGDRDQPQHF.

The chain has TRBV4-2 and TRBJ2-1; 8 bases align to TRBD2. From germline, CDR1 is LGHNA and CDR2 YNFKEQ. The length of the CDR3 is 14 residues. V lost 4 bases and J lost 9; bases outside the gene matches: 8. CDR3 nucleotides: TGTGCCAGCAGCCCACCCGGGAGGGCCTCTGAGCAGTTCTTC. Its translation is CASSPPGRASEQFF.

In this sample, this clone turned up once. The CDR3 DNA reads as TGTGCCAGCAACCCTACTGGAACAGGGTCTCGCAATCAGCCCCAGCATTTT. It codes for CASNPTGTGSRNQPQHF. This chain connects TRBV28 to TRBJ1-5; D is perhaps TRBD1 (6 bases). The CDR3 runs to 17 residues. V was trimmed by 7 bases and J by 2 bases, leaving 21 bases between them. The germline V gene encodes CDR1 MDHEN and CDR2 SYDVKM.

The chain combines TRBV7-2 with TRBJ2-7, with TRBD2 matching 14 bases. The CDR3 spans 16 residues. Trimming took 5 bases from V and 5 from J; bases not matched to a gene: 8. Germline CDR1 is SGHTA and CDR2 is FQGNSA. CDR3 coding DNA: TGTGCCAGCAGCCCCCCGGGACTAGCGGGAGCCCACGAGCAGTACTTC. Its translation: CASSPPGLAGAHEQYF.

The chain uses TRBV7-6 and TRBJ2-7; TRBD2 matches 14 bases. The J segment lost 7 bases and the V segment lost 7 bases, leaving 9 bases of the junction unmatched. The CDR3 runs to 15 residues. Germline lookup yields CDR1 SGHVS and CDR2 FNYEAQ. CDR3 nucleotide sequence: TGTGCCAGCACCAAGAGGGGACTAGCGGGAGATGAGCAGTACTTC. Translating gives CASTKRGLAGDEQYF.

This clone was recorded once. This chain uses TRBV18 with TRBJ1-5; weak D call: TRBD1 (6 bases). The V end lost 3 bases, the J end lost 5 bases, and 14 bases lay between the germline ends. Per the germline V gene, CDR1 is KGHSH and CDR2 is LQKENI. The CDR3 loop spans 15 amino acids. This CDR3 reads CASSPPNHRDQPQHF. The CDR3 DNA reads as TGTGCCAGCTCACCGCCGAATCACAGGGATCAGCCCCAGCATTTT.

V is TRBV5-1 and J is TRBJ1-1; maybe TRBD1 (6 bases). From germline, CDR1 is SGHRS and CDR2 YFSETQ. There are 14 residues in the CDR3. The germline V and J ends were trimmed by 6 bases and 5 bases, with 17 bases remaining between them. The CDR3, as DNA: TGCGCCAGCACCCTTTCGACAGGTTCGACTGAAGCTTTCTTT. Protein sequence: CASTLSTGSTEAFF.

The chain has TRBV27 and TRBJ2-1; a possible D gene is TRBD1 (5 bases). Germline-derived CDR1 and CDR2 are MNHEY and SMNVEV (reference sequence). This CDR3 spans 15 amino acids. The V and J ends lost 7 bases and 0 bases respectively, with 13 bases between them. This chain's CDR3 is CASTGPASSYNEQFF. The DNA of the CDR3 is TGTGCCAGCACAGGGCCCGCATCCTCCTACAATGAGCAGTTCTTC.

This rearrangement joins TRBV25-1 to TRBJ2-2; 10 nucleotides line up with TRBD1. The CDR3 covers 16 residues. The ends lost 3 bases at V and 5 bases at J; junction bases unmatched: 6. Germline values: CDR1 MGHDK, CDR2 SYGVNS. In DNA form, the CDR3 reads TGTGCCAGCAGTGATCCGGGACAGGGGTTTACCGGGGAGCTGTTTTTT. Residues: CASSDPGQGFTGELFF.

This chain connects TRBV9 to TRBJ2-7, with TRBD2 matching 12 bases. The germline CDR1 and CDR2 sequences are SGDLS and YYNGEE. The ends lost 0 bases at V and 3 bases at J; junction bases unmatched: 1. The CDR3 sequence is 15 residues long. The CDR3 spells CASSVGLAGDYEQYF. CDR3 DNA: TGTGCCAGCAGCGTAGGACTAGCGGGAGACTACGAGCAGTACTTC.

CDR3 bases: TGTGCCAGCAGTTTCTGGGTGGGTTCGGGGGAAGGATCGACCGGGGAGCTGTTTTTT. This gives the protein CASSFWVGSGEGSTGELFF. The chain carries TRBV28 and TRBJ2-2, with D tentatively TRBD2 (6 bases). V lost 3 bases to trimming and J lost 5 bases, with 25 bases between them. This CDR3 spans 19 amino acids. Germline CDR1 is MDHEN and CDR2 is SYDVKM.

J is TRBJ1-5 and V is TRBV19, with 8 bases that match TRBD1. Looked up from germline, CDR1 is LNHDA and CDR2 is SQIVND (reference sequence). Losses at the gene ends were 6 bases for V and 3 bases for J; bases not matched to a gene: 7. The CDR3 length is 15 residues. The CDR3 protein is CASRQGETVNQPQHF. For the CDR3, the DNA is TGTGCCAGTAGACAGGGGGAAACGGTCAATCAGCCCCAGCATTTT.

V is TRBV12-3 or TRBV12-4 and J is TRBJ1-5; D uncertain. V lost 4 bases, J lost 2 bases, and 6 bases lay in between. CDR3 length: 13 amino acids. CDR3 residues: CASSSLGNQPQHF. The CDR3 region has the DNA TGTGCCAGCAGTTCCTTAGGCAATCAGCCCCAGCATTTT.

This chain connects TRBV7-9 to TRBJ1-1; D gene unclear. The CDR3 has 13 amino acids. Germline values: CDR1 SEHNR, CDR2 FQNEAQ (reference sequence). With 1 base removed from V and 3 bases from J, the gap between germline ends came to 6 bases. As DNA, the CDR3 is TGTGCCAGCAGCTTAGTCTTGTACACTGAAGCTTTCTTT. As protein: CASSLVLYTEAFF.

The chain carries TRBV6-4 and TRBJ1-4, with D maybe TRBD1 (5 bases). V was clipped by 4 bases and J by 10 bases, with 13 bases between them. CDR1 is MRHNA and CDR2 is SNTAGT in the germline V gene. The CDR3 runs 13 residues. The CDR3 protein is CASSARRGGKLFF. CDR3 DNA sequence: TGTGCCAGCAGTGCTCGAAGGGGTGGAAAACTGTTTTTT.

This clone was detected only a few times. The chain recombines TRBV6-5 with TRBJ1-2; a weak D match, TRBD1 (5 bases). V lost 2 bases to trimming and J lost 5 bases, with 12 bases between them. CDR1 and CDR2 (germline): MNHEY, SVGAGI. The CDR3 sequence is 14 residues long. CDR3 sequence: CASSYGPGSYGYTF. The DNA for the CDR3 is TGTGCCAGCAGTTACGGCCCAGGGTCTTATGGCTACACCTTC.

The V gene is TRBV5-4, the J gene TRBJ1-2; 9 bases map to TRBD1. Germline CDR1 SGHNT, CDR2 YYREEE (reference sequence). J lost 7 bases, V lost 0 bases, and 7 bases had no gene match. The CDR3 covers 15 residues. The DNA of the CDR3 is TGTGCCAGCAGCTTGGTGAGGACAGGGGTGAGTGGCTACACCTTC. Its translation: CASSLVRTGVSGYTF.

This chain uses TRBV18 with TRBJ1-3; 9 bases line up with TRBD1. Germline loops: CDR1 KGHSH, CDR2 LQKENI. The J segment lost 0 bases and the V segment lost 5 bases, leaving 8 bases of the junction unmatched. CDR3 length equals 17 residues. The DNA for the CDR3 is TGTGCCAGCTCAGCGTGGGGACAGGGCGGCTCTGGAAACACCATATATTTT. This sequence encodes CASSAWGQGGSGNTIYF.

This clone was detected only once. The J gene is TRBJ1-1, the V gene TRBV3-1 (or the pseudogene TRBV3-2); D gene uncertain. Deletions cut 8 bases from V and 0 bases from J, with 13 bases between. Germline values: CDR1 LGHDT, CDR2 YNNKEL (reference sequence). There are 14 residues in the CDR3. The CDR3 DNA is TGTGCCAGCGCCCACGACGGGGTGAACACTGAAGCTTTCTTT. Protein: CASAHDGVNTEAFF.

This sequence joins TRBV21-1 and TRBJ1-2. TRBV21-1 is a pseudogene segment. This CDR3 is 17 amino acids long. CDR3 bases: TGTGCCAGCAGCGCCCCGGGGGGGTCAGACCCTAACTATGGCTACACCTTC. It encodes CASSAPGGSDPNYGYTF.

In its sample, this clone was seen once. This chain joins TRBV6-5 and TRBJ2-7; 10 bases fit TRBD2. After removal of 5 bases from V and 3 bases from J, the junction contained 1 base not matched to a gene. The CDR3 totals 13 residues. Germline V gene sequence: CDR1 MNHEY, CDR2 SVGAGI. The CDR3: CASSRTSGYEQYF. Here the CDR3 DNA reads TGTGCCAGCAGTAGGACTAGCGGCTACGAGCAGTACTTC.

The chain joins TRBV6-4 to TRBJ2-3; TRBD2 is a possible D gene (5 bases). Between the trimmed V and J ends, which lost 5 bases and 0 bases, there was a span of 6 bases. The germline V gene encodes CDR1 MRHNA and CDR2 SNTAGT. There are 13 residues in the CDR3. CDR3 loop: CASSSGSTDTQYF. The CDR3 region has the DNA TGTGCCAGCAGTAGCGGTAGCACAGATACGCAGTATTTT.

This chain joins TRBV6-6 and TRBJ1-6; TRBD1 matches at 7 bases. Germline trimming cut 7 bases from V and 6 bases from J; bases unmatched to any gene: 12. The germline V gene encodes CDR1 MNHNY and CDR2 SVGAGI (reference sequence). This CDR3 is 16 amino acids long. The CDR3 DNA is TGTGCCAGCACCCAAGGGCCCGGGACAGCTAATTCACCCCTCCACTTT. Protein sequence: CASTQGPGTANSPLHF.

On this clone: This same CDR3 is encoded by further DNA sequences in the sample. The chain links TRBV28 to TRBJ2-7, with D uncertain. V lost 6 bases and J 0 bases, leaving 6 bases between the germline ends. This CDR3 is built from 12 residues. Germline CDR1 is MDHEN and CDR2 is SYDVKM. This chain's CDR3 is CASSPGSYEQYF. In DNA form, the CDR3 reads TGTGCCAGCAGCCCCGGCTCCTACGAGCAGTACTTC.

The V gene is TRBV28, the J gene TRBJ2-7; 7 bases are shared with TRBD1. The CDR3 sequence is 15 residues long. V lost 5 bases to trimming and J lost 4 bases; unmatched junction nucleotides: 11. Germline CDR1 is MDHEN and CDR2 is SYDVKM. The CDR3 region is CASSPTKTGSYEQYF. The DNA for the CDR3 is TGTGCCAGCAGTCCTACCAAGACAGGGTCGTACGAGCAGTACTTC.

This sequence joins TRBV16 and TRBJ1-2, with D unclear. With 3 bases removed from V and 4 bases from J, the gap between germline ends came to 9 bases. The CDR3 is made up of 13 amino acids. Per germline, CDR1 KGHSY and CDR2 FQNENV. The DNA for the CDR3 is TGTGCCAGCAGCCAGTCGCAGTCCTATGGCTACACCTTC. Translation gives CASSQSQSYGYTF.

This chain uses TRBV3-1 (or the pseudogene TRBV3-2) with TRBJ2-5; 13 bases are shared with TRBD2. CDR3 length: 18 residues. J lost 4 bases, V lost 0 bases, and 8 bases had no gene match. The germline V gene encodes CDR1 LGHDT and CDR2 YNNKEL (reference sequence). CDR3 residues: CASSQERRLAGGPETQYF. The CDR3 bases are TGTGCCAGCAGCCAAGAAAGAAGACTAGCGGGGGGCCCAGAGACCCAGTACTTC.

This chain connects TRBV27 to TRBJ2-4, with D unclear. CDR1 and CDR2 from the germline V gene are MNHEY and SMNVEV (reference sequence). The CDR3 is 13 residues long. V dropped 5 bases and J dropped 8 bases, with 13 bases sitting between them. Here the CDR3 DNA reads TGTGCCAGCAGTCCCCCTCCGTATTACATTCAGTACTTC. Amino acid sequence: CASSPPPYYIQYF.